This entry features one TCR beta chain sequence. The V segment lost 4 bases and the J segment 7 bases; nucleotides outside the gene matches: 4. The CDR3 totals 13 residues. Germline V CDR1 and CDR2: LGHDT, YNNKEL (reference sequence). This sample was taken from a study of blood T cell repertoires in COVID-19. The protocol was immunoSEQ multiplex PCR, while the TCRdb copy is restricted to in-frame clones and leaves out a portion. Among approximately 110,000 clones listed, almost 90% were seen once. The specimen was peripheral blood. The TCR was taken from a woman aged 45-59 years with active or convalescent COVID-19. V and J are TRBV3-1 (or the pseudogene TRBV3-2) and TRBJ2-4, with 7 bases identical to TRBD1. In nucleotides, the CDR3 is TGTGCCAGCAGCCCGACGGGACAGAACATTCAGTACTTC. Protein: CASSPTGQNIQYF.